The rows below give T cell receptor beta chains drawn from one sample of a study of cytomegalovirus exposure and HLA in healthy donors. Profiled with immunoSEQ multiplex PCR; TCRdb holds only in-frame clones, not every one. Of about 200,000 clones listed, less than 80% are singletons. Material: PBMCs. These receptors all stem from a girl aged 2-10 years in good health and CMV-seronegative. The CDR3 runs from the conserved cysteine through the conserved F or W. A D gene is named only where the DNA matches it firmly. Not every row has a clone size; where given, it reads once, few, many or a size class.

j_call | v_call | d_call | clone_size | cdr3_aa | cdr3_nt
TRBJ1-6 | TRBV6-1 | . | . | CASSEAANSPLHF | TGTGCCAGCAGTGAAGCAGCTAATTCACCCCTCCACTTT
TRBJ1-6 | TRBV11-2 | . | . | CASSSRAGGNSPLHF | TGTGCCAGCAGCTCCCGGGCCGGAGGGAATTCACCCCTCCACTTT
TRBJ2-7 | TRBV27 | TRBD1 | . | CASSKGGTGTYEQYF | TGTGCCAGCAGTAAAGGTGGGACAGGGACCTACGAGCAGTACTTC
TRBJ2-2 | TRBV2 | . | . | CASSEIGPNTGELFF | TGTGCCAGCAGTGAGATCGGTCCTAACACCGGGGAGCTGTTTTTT
TRBJ1-1 | TRBV2 | . | . | CASSDPGGSTEAFF | TGTGCCAGCAGTGATCCGGGGGGCAGCACTGAAGCTTTCTTT
TRBJ1-1 | TRBV5-1 | . | . | CASSFSTDTEAFF | TGCGCCAGCAGCTTCTCGACAGACACTGAAGCTTTCTTT
TRBJ1-5 | TRBV30 | TRBD1 | . | CAWGEGQGGNQPQHF | TGTGCCTGGGGAGAAGGACAGGGAGGAAATCAGCCCCAGCATTTT
TRBJ2-5 | TRBV6-1 | . | . | CASSGSSGTGTQYF | TGTGCCAGCAGTGGCTCTAGCGGGACAGGGACCCAGTACTTC
TRBJ1-1 | TRBV6-6 | . | . | CASVTGSNTEAFF | TGTGCCAGCGTGACAGGTTCAAACACTGAAGCTTTCTTT
TRBJ1-4 | TRBV10-2 | . | . | CASAQYNEKLFF | TGCGCCAGTGCCCAGTATAATGAAAAACTGTTTTTT
TRBJ1-6 | TRBV7-2 | TRBD1 | . | CASSLRQGTVYNSPLHF | TGTGCCAGCAGCTTACGACAGGGGACAGTGTATAATTCACCCCTCCACTTT
TRBJ1-3 | TRBV18 | TRBD1 | . | CASSPGTGTGNTIYF | TGTGCCAGCTCACCGGGGACAGGGACAGGAAACACCATATATTTT
TRBJ2-7 | TRBV6-6 | TRBD1 | once | CASSAPGQAKHEQYF | TGTGCCAGCAGTGCTCCGGGACAGGCAAAACACGAGCAGTACTTC
TRBJ2-1 | TRBV10-1 | . | . | CASSEGTSYNEQFF | TGCGCCAGCAGTGAGGGTACTAGCTACAATGAGCAGTTCTTC
TRBJ2-1 | TRBV7-9 | TRBD2 | once | CASSSYGLAGSDEQFF | TGTGCCAGCAGCTCATACGGACTAGCGGGATCTGATGAGCAGTTCTTC
TRBJ1-5 | TRBV4-1 | TRBD1 | . | CASSQGTGVGQPQHF | TGCGCCAGCAGCCAAGGGACAGGGGTGGGCCAGCCCCAGCATTTT
TRBJ2-3 | TRBV7-9 | . | few | CASSAPLDPTDTQYF | TGTGCCAGCAGCGCCCCCCTAGACCCCACAGATACGCAGTATTTT
TRBJ1-1 | TRBV28 | . | . | CASSSPRPRSSEAFF | TGTGCCAGCAGTTCGCCCCGACCCAGGTCCTCTGAAGCTTTCTTT
TRBJ1-1 | TRBV25-1 | . | . | CASSAGAEAFF | TGTGCCAGCAGTGCGGGGGCTGAAGCTTTCTTT
TRBJ2-2 | TRBV5-6 | . | . | CASSLVGTGELFF | TGTGCCAGCAGCTTGGTCGGGACCGGGGAGCTGTTTTTT
TRBJ2-1 | TRBV19 | TRBD2 | . | CASSPLAGGGNEQFF | TGTGCCAGTAGTCCCTTAGCGGGGGGTGGGAATGAGCAGTTCTTC
TRBJ2-7 | TRBV21-1 | . | . | CASYSRTLMDEQYF | TGTGCCAGTTACTCCAGGACATTGATGGACGAGCAGTACTTC
TRBJ1-2 | TRBV18 | . | few | CASSPQPERRGGYTF | TGTGCCAGCTCACCTCAACCAGAACGCAGGGGTGGCTACACCTTC
TRBJ1-2 | TRBV6-1 | . | . | CASSEARVGYTF | TGTGCCAGCAGTGAAGCTCGGGTAGGCTACACCTTC
TRBJ1-4 | TRBV6-1 | TRBD1 | once | CASSDGTGGGEKLFF | TGTGCCAGCAGTGATGGGACAGGGGGTGGTGAAAAACTGTTTTTT
TRBJ2-5 | TRBV29-1 | TRBD1 | . | CSVSGQGYQETQYF | TGCAGCGTCTCGGGACAGGGGTACCAAGAGACCCAGTACTTC
TRBJ2-1 | TRBV5-1 | TRBD2 | . | CASSSLTVAGGYLDEQFF | TGCGCCAGCAGCTCCTTGACAGTAGCGGGAGGGTACTTGGACGAGCAGTTCTTC
TRBJ2-7 | TRBV5-1 | . | . | CASSLEGGQYF | TGCGCCAGCAGCCTAGAAGGAGGGCAGTACTTC
TRBJ2-2 | TRBV5-4 | . | . | CASSPATNTGELFF | TGTGCCAGCAGCCCAGCGACGAACACCGGGGAGCTGTTTTTT
TRBJ2-7 | TRBV5-4 | TRBD2 | few | CASSFYGGGASEQYF | TGTGCCAGCAGCTTCTATGGCGGGGGAGCCTCCGAGCAGTACTTC
TRBJ1-2 | TRBV18 | . | . | CASSQQSNYGYTF | TGTGCCAGCTCACAACAGAGTAACTATGGCTACACCTTC
TRBJ2-2 | TRBV28 | . | . | CASSSLFRTEGDTGELFF | TGTGCCAGCAGTTCACTTTTTAGGACAGAGGGGGACACCGGGGAGCTGTTTTTT
TRBJ1-4 | TRBV5-4 | . | . | CASTVGRDEKLFF | TGTGCCAGCACCGTGGGTCGGGATGAAAAACTGTTTTTT
TRBJ1-1 | TRBV29-1 | TRBD1 | once | CSSSGTGMNTEAFF | TGCAGCTCATCGGGGACAGGGATGAACACTGAAGCTTTCTTT